A single sample gave rise to the 9 T cell receptor beta chains below, sequenced in a study of T-cell memory formation after mild COVID-19. TCRdb re-called the 5' RACE reads with MiXCR, one entry per CDR3 protein. In the table there are about 600,000 distinct CDR3 sequences, about 22% of which are singletons. The sequenced sample was PBMCs or a T cell subset sorted from them (not recorded which). The receptor set was obtained from an adult woman who had mild COVID-19 (a few samples of this study predate the infection). Cell type and time point are not known.

The chain is built from TRBV5-1 and TRBJ2-2; 8 positions agree with TRBD1. V shed 1 base, J shed 5 bases, and the junction held 10 bases outside the gene matches. The CDR3 has 17 amino acids. Germline V lookup: CDR1 SGHRS, CDR2 YFSETQ. CDR3: CASSLQLTGDLTGELFF. CDR3 nucleotide sequence: TGCGCCAGCAGCTTGCAGCTGACAGGGGATTTAACCGGGGAGCTGTTTTTT.

This sequence joins TRBV7-3 and TRBJ2-1; 10 bases match TRBD2. There are 18 residues in the CDR3. Germline loops: CDR1 SGHTA, CDR2 FQGTGA. J gave up 0 bases and V 2 bases, and 7 bases lay outside the gene matches. CDR3 residues: CASSLPSGGSSSYNEQFF. The CDR3 region has the DNA TGTGCCAGCAGCTTACCTAGCGGGGGCTCCAGCTCCTACAATGAGCAGTTCTTC.

This clonotype showed up just a few times. This rearrangement joins TRBV12-3 or TRBV12-4 to TRBJ1-2; D may be TRBD1 (6 bases). The CDR3 runs 15 residues. V was trimmed by 5 bases and J by 7 bases, leaving 20 bases between them. Here the CDR3 DNA reads TGTGCCAGCAGTCAACAGGGAGCCTTCTCGGGTGGCTACACCTTC. It yields the protein CASSQQGAFSGGYTF.

This clonotype turned up a few times. The chain uses TRBV7-9 and TRBJ2-7, with 13 positions matching TRBD2. V shed 5 bases and J 3 bases; nucleotides not matched to a gene: 10. CDR1 and CDR2 (germline): SEHNR, FQNEAQ (reference sequence). The CDR3 consists of 17 residues. The DNA for the CDR3 is TGTGCCAGCAGCACGCGACTAGCGGGAGGCTCCTTCTACGAGCAGTACTTC. This encodes CASSTRLAGGSFYEQYF.

The rearrangement links TRBV20-1 to TRBJ2-1, with 13 bases matching TRBD2. Germline assignment: CDR1 DFQATT and CDR2 SNEGSKA (reference sequence). The CDR3 covers 17 residues. V dropped 8 bases and J dropped 1; count of bases not matched to a gene: 11. CDR3 sequence reads: CSCLGLAGEGSYNEQFF. In nucleotides, the CDR3 is TGCAGTTGCCTCGGACTAGCGGGAGAGGGGTCCTACAATGAGCAGTTCTTC.

This chain links TRBV5-1 with TRBJ2-7; no clear D. Between the trimmed V and J ends, which lost 2 bases and 4 bases, there was a span of 10 bases. Germline CDR1 is SGHRS and CDR2 is YFSETQ. There are 13 residues in the CDR3. CDR3 coding DNA: TGCGCCAGCAGCTTAACGACCAGTTACGAGCAGTACTTC. As protein: CASSLTTSYEQYF.

V is TRBV12-3 or TRBV12-4 and J is TRBJ2-1, with D maybe TRBD2 (5 bases). The V and J ends lost 3 bases and 8 bases respectively, with 14 bases between them. The CDR3 loop spans 14 amino acids. In DNA form, the CDR3 reads TGTGCCAGCAGTTTTGGGAGTATGTCATATGAGCAGTTCTTC. It yields the protein CASSFGSMSYEQFF.

The chain uses TRBV5-5 and TRBJ1-2; D is undetermined. V was cut by 1 base and J by 4 bases, with 8 bases left in between. The CDR3 consists of 13 residues. Looked up from germline, CDR1 is SGHKS and CDR2 is YYEKEE (reference sequence). CDR3 coding DNA: TGTGCCAGCAGCTTGAACGGGCTCTATGGCTACACCTTC. Encoded protein: CASSLNGLYGYTF.

This clonotype was seen a few times. The chain joins TRBV5-5 to TRBJ2-7; no clear D. The CDR3 length is 11 residues. Germline CDR1 SGHKS, CDR2 YYEKEE (reference sequence). V shed 0 bases and J shed 5 bases, with 3 bases lying between them. CDR3 sequence: CASSLEHEQYF. CDR3 nucleotide sequence: TGTGCCAGCAGCTTGGAACACGAGCAGTACTTC.